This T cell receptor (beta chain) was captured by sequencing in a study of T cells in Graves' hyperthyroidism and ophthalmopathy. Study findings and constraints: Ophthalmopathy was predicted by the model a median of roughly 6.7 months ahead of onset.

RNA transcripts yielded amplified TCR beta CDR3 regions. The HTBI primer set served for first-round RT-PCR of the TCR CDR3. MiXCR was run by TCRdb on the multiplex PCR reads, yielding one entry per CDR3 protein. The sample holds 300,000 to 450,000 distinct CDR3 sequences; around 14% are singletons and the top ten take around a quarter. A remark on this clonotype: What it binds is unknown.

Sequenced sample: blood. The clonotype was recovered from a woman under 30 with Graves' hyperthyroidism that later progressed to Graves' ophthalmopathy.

CDR3 DNA: TGTGCCAGCAGGCGGGGAACCTCTGGAAACACCATATATTTT. Translation: CASRRGTSGNTIYF. This sequence joins TRBV6-1 and TRBJ1-3, with D unresolved. Germline CDR1 MNHNS, CDR2 SASEGT. The length of the CDR3 is 14 residues. V was cut by 6 bases and J by 0 bases, with 9 bases left in between.